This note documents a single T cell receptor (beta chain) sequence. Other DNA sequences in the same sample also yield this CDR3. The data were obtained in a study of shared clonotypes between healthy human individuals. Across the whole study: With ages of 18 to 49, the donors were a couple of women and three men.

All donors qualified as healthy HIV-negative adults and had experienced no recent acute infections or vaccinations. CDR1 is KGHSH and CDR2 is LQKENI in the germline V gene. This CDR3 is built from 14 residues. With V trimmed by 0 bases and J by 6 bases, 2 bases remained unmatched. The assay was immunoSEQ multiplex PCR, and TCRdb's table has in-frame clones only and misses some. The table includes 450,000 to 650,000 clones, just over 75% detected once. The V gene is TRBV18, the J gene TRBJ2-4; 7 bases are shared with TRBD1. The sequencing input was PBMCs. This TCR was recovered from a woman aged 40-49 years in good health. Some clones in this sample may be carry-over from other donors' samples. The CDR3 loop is CASSPPTGSNIQYF. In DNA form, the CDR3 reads TGTGCCAGCTCACCACCGACAGGGTCAAACATTCAGTACTTC.